This T cell receptor beta chain was identified in a study of blood T cell repertoires in COVID-19. Study-level background: Nucleic acid was either cDNA or gDNA, and it came from T cells, B-cell-depleted T cells, or PBMCs.

Allocation to cohorts depended on clinical history reported by the participants. Cohort 3 donors were reported recovered after two negative PCRs, clearance, or symptom resolution. The repertoire was sequenced with immunoSEQ multiplex PCR; TCRdb's copy has only in-frame clones and lacks some. The sample has around 230,000 clones; around 90% are singletons. Germline values: CDR1 PRHDT, CDR2 FYEKMQ (reference sequence). V lost 3 bases, J lost 4 bases, and 16 bases lay in between. The CDR3 has 15 residues. The clonotype comes from a woman aged 25 to 39 who had recovered from COVID-19. The chain carries TRBV13 and TRBJ2-7; possible D gene TRBD2, 6 bases. The sample taken for sequencing was PBMCs or T cells enriched from blood (not recorded which). In DNA form, the CDR3 reads TGTGCCAGCAGCTTGGGCGGGGACCCTATTTACGAGCAGTACTTC. Its protein product is CASSLGGDPIYEQYF.